The 24 T cell receptor beta chains below come from one sample, sequenced in a study of tumor-infiltrating lymphocytes in primary liver carcinoma. Starting material for RNA and DNA co-extraction consisted of about 17-31 mg of unsorted bulk tissue. TCR beta cDNA was made from around 460 ng total RNA with a constant-region primer. A slightly modified ARM-PCR protocol with three nested multiplex PCR rounds produced these TCR beta libraries. In the first two PCR rounds, TRBV1-TRBV30 forward primers were paired with a C-beta reverse primer, and each round lasted approximately 10 cycles. TCRdb recomputed calls from the multiplex PCR reads with MiXCR, one row per CDR3 protein. The sample yields tens of thousands of distinct CDR3 sequences, approximately 71% seen once. Sequencing used tumor-adjacent normal liver tissue. These receptors all come from a man in his forties with primary liver carcinoma and hepatitis B virus infection.

Of note for this clonotype: The CDR3 does not close with the conserved phenylalanine or tryptophan, likely indicating a read error. The chain employs TRBV28 and TRBJ2-1; weak D call: TRBD2 (7 bases). Germline CDR1 and CDR2: MDHEN and SYDVKM. CDR3 length: 14 residues. Deletions cut 4 bases from V and 8 bases from J, with 15 bases between. The CDR3 loop reads CASSSPREGDEQFP. DNA for the CDR3: TGTGCCAGCAGTTCCCCCAGGGAGGGGGATGAGCAGTTCCCC.

This clonotype is judged medium-sized (0.01 to 0.1%). The chain employs TRBV29-1 and TRBJ1-5; 10 positions match TRBD1. The V gene's germline CDR1 is SQVTM and CDR2 ANQGSEA. V lost 6 bases and J lost 5; bases outside the gene matches: 4. CDR3 length equals 13 residues. The CDR3 bases are TGCAGCGTCTCTGGACAGGGGGATCAGCCCCAGCATTTT. It is translated as CSVSGQGDQPQHF.

As for this clonotype: The junction differs from germline at one of its ends, possibly a read error. The CDR3 sequence is CSARWGATEGFF. The CDR3 DNA reads TGTAGCGCTCGATGGGGCGCGACTGAAGGTTTCTTT. The chain links TRBV29-1 to TRBJ1-1; TRBD1 is a possible D gene (5 bases). This CDR3 is 12 amino acids long. The germline V gene has CDR1 SQVTM and CDR2 ANQGSEA.

Concerning this clonotype: At one end, the junction sequence differs from germline, possibly due to a read error. V is TRBV5-4 and J is TRBJ2-7; a weak D match, TRBD2 (6 bases). The CDR3 totals 15 residues. The germline CDR1 and CDR2 sequences are SGHNT and YYREEE (reference sequence). CDR3 sequence: CASSLPSRRAYEQYF. The CDR3 nucleotides read TGTGCCAGCAGCTTGCCGAGCAGGAGGGCCTACGAACAGTACTTC.

J is TRBJ2-7 and V is TRBV11-2; weak D call: TRBD1 (5 bases). CDR1 SGHAT and CDR2 FQNNGV come from the germline V gene. This CDR3 is built from 13 residues. Trimming cost V 5 bases and J 1 base, with 9 bases left between them. CDR3 sequence: CASSPRQSYEQYF. Written as DNA, the CDR3 is TGTGCCAGCAGCCCTCGACAGTCCTACGAGCAGTACTTC.

Regarding this clonotype: A read error is likely, as this CDR3 ends without the conserved phenylalanine or tryptophan. For the CDR3, the DNA is TGCAGCGTTGAGCAGGACAATTCGTACGAGCAGTACTTA. Encoded protein: CSVEQDNSYEQYL. The V call is TRBV29-1, the J call TRBJ2-7; D possibly corresponds to TRBD1 (5 bases). In germline, CDR1 is SQVTM, CDR2 ANQGSEA. CDR3 length: 13 residues. V was clipped by 3 bases and J by 4 bases, with 13 bases between them.

About this clonotype: This likely comes from a read error, as the CDR3 has no conserved phenylalanine or tryptophan at its end. J is TRBJ2-6 and V is TRBV4-2; D is unclear. The germline V gene has CDR1 LGHNA and CDR2 YNFKEQ. CDR3 length equals 16 residues. CDR3 amino acids: CASSQEASSGVNALTY. The CDR3 DNA is TGTGCCAGCAGCCAAGAAGCAAGCTCTGGGGTCAACGCCCTGACTTAC.

With regard to this clonotype: The junction departs from the called germline gene at one end, perhaps through a read error. J is TRBJ2-7 and V is TRBV5-5, with no clear D. This CDR3 has 15 amino acids. From germline, CDR1 is SGHKS and CDR2 YYEKEE (reference sequence). CDR3 DNA sequence: TGTGCCAGCAGCTTGGGGGCGAGGAGCTACTACGATCAGTGCTTC. Residues: CASSLGARSYYDQCF.

CDR3 in DNA: TGCGCCAACACTTCCCTAAAGGACTATGGCTACACCTTC. It encodes CANTSLKDYGYTF. V and J are TRBV10-2 and TRBJ1-2; no clear D. Looked up from germline, CDR1 is WSHSY and CDR2 is SAAADI. The V end was cut by 10 bases, the J end by 3 bases, with 15 bases between. The CDR3 sequence is 13 residues long.

About this clonotype: The conserved final phenylalanine or tryptophan is absent from the CDR3, which likely points to a read error. The V gene is TRBV28, the J gene TRBJ2-7; no clear D. This CDR3 is 14 amino acids long. Germline values: CDR1 MDHEN, CDR2 SYDVKM. CDR3 nucleotides: TGTGCCAGCAGTCCGAGCGAGCTCCCCTACGATCAGTACCTC. Its protein is CASSPSELPYDQYL.

Remarks on this clonotype: The junction does not match germline at one end; this may be a read error. This CDR3 is CTSSFLSADTLYF. The CDR3 DNA reads TGTACCAGCAGCTTTTTATCTGCGGATACACTGTATTTT. The chain combines TRBV11-3 with TRBJ2-3; D ambiguous. CDR3 length: 13 residues. The germline CDR1 and CDR2 sequences are SGHNT and YENEEA.

This clonotype was detected a few times. A much larger clone sits a single nucleotide away, making a read error possible. The chain joins TRBV7-9 to TRBJ1-1; D is unresolved. Trimming pared 3 bases from V and 5 bases from J, leaving 7 bases between. The CDR3 extends over 12 amino acids. Germline V lookup: CDR1 SEHNR, CDR2 FQNEAQ (reference sequence). CDR3 nucleotides: TGTGCCAGCAGCTTCATAAATACTGAAGCTTTCTTT. It codes for CASSFINTEAFF.

On this clonotype itself: A read error may account for a junction end that differs from germline. The chain couples TRBV6-1 to TRBJ2-5, with D possibly being TRBD1 (5 bases). Germline CDR1 and CDR2: MNHNS and SASEGT. CDR3 length: 13 amino acids. CDR3 nucleotide sequence: TGTGCCAGAAGTGTAAGGGGTGCAGAGACCCAGTACTTT. Translating it yields CARSVRGAETQYF.

V is TRBV11-2 and J is TRBJ2-1; D is possibly TRBD1 (6 bases). The CDR3 length is 11 residues. V lost 11 bases and J 11 bases, leaving 16 bases between the germline ends. CDR1 and CDR2 from the germline V gene are SGHAT and FQNNGV. The DNA for the CDR3 is TGTGCCGGCGGCTTTGACAGGAAGCAGTTCTTC. As protein: CAGGFDRKQFF.

With respect to this clonotype: Without the conserved terminal phenylalanine or tryptophan, this CDR3 likely stems from a read error. The J gene is TRBJ2-7, the V gene TRBV6-5; D not certain. CDR3 size: 11 residues. Germline values: CDR1 MNHEY, CDR2 SVGAGI. In nucleotides, the CDR3 is TGTACCAGCAGTTCGGGTCGCGAGCAGTACTTG. Translated, it gives CTSSSGREQYL.

This clonotype has ten or more counts. The rearrangement joins TRBV20-1 to TRBJ1-2; TRBD1 matches 7 bases. Germline V CDR1 and CDR2: DFQATT, SNEGSKA (reference sequence). V shed 8 bases and J 6 bases; nucleotides not matched to a gene: 21. The CDR3 totals 16 residues. The DNA of the CDR3 is TGCAGTCTAACCGAGGGGACAGACCCCCGGATCCATGGCTACACCTTC. Protein sequence: CSLTEGTDPRIHGYTF.

The J gene is TRBJ2-1, the V gene TRBV24-1, with 8 bases lining up with TRBD2. Germline CDR1 is KGHDR and CDR2 is SFDVKD. V shed 8 bases, J shed 8 bases, and the junction held 7 bases outside the gene matches. CDR3 length: 13 residues. The chain's CDR3 is CATKLAEGDEQFF. CDR3 DNA sequence: TGTGCCACCAAACTAGCGGAAGGAGATGAGCAGTTCTTC.

This clonotype was counted a few times. Just one base apart from a much larger clone, this may be a read error. The V gene is TRBV5-1, the J gene TRBJ2-2; the match to TRBD1 covers 8 bases. CDR3 length equals 17 residues. From germline, CDR1 is SGHRS and CDR2 YFSETQ. The V segment lost 4 bases and the J segment 4 bases; nucleotides outside the gene matches: 12. The chain's CDR3 is CASSTSPQGGFTGELFF. The CDR3 DNA reads TGCGCCAGCAGCACAAGCCCACAGGGGGGATTCACCGGGGAGCTGTTTTTT. The full variable domain, rest sourced from reference TRBV5-1 and TRBJ2-2, is KAGVTQTPRYLIKTRGQQVTLSCSPISGHRSVSWYQQTPGQGLQFLFEYFSETQRNKGNFPGRFSGRQFSNSRSEMNVSTLELGDSALYLCASSTSPQGGFTGELFFGEGSRLTVL.

Ten or more counts support this clonotype. A much larger clone differs by one base, so this may be a read error. The chain has TRBV6-1 and TRBJ1-2, with D hard to call. V gave up 4 bases and J gave up 5 bases, with 8 bases separating them. The CDR3 consists of 12 residues. The V gene's germline CDR1 is MNHNS and CDR2 SASEGT. CDR3 coding DNA: TGTGCCAGCAGTGCCCCCCCATATGGCTACACCTTC. Translation: CASSAPPYGYTF.

Of note for this clonotype: The CDR3 does not end in the conserved phenylalanine or tryptophan, so this is likely a read error. The CDR3 DNA is TGTGCCAGTAGTTACTCTCTACGTGAGCAGTTCCTC. It encodes CASSYSLREQFL. J is TRBJ2-1 and V is TRBV6-2 or TRBV6-3, with unresolved D. Germline V gives CDR1 MNHEY, CDR2 SVGEGT. The CDR3 is made up of 12 amino acids.

A word on this clonotype: A much larger clone lies a single base off, so this may be a read error. This sequence joins TRBV6-6 and TRBJ2-5; no firm D call. Germline loops: CDR1 MNHNY, CDR2 SVGAGI (reference sequence). This CDR3 is 13 amino acids long. The CDR3 protein is CARSYEVQKTQYF. CDR3 nucleotides: TGTGCCAGGAGTTACGAGGTCCAAAAGACCCAGTACTTC.

This clonotype was counted many times. The genes are TRBV5-1 and TRBJ2-2; 14 bases are shared with TRBD2. Trimming took 2 bases from V and 1 from J; bases not matched to a gene: 1. The germline CDR1 and CDR2 sequences are SGHRS and YFSETQ. The CDR3 runs 17 residues. Here the CDR3 DNA reads TGCGCCAGCAGCTTTGGACTAGCGGGAGGGAACACCGGGGAGCTGTTTTTT. Protein sequence: CASSFGLAGGNTGELFF.

The V and J genes are TRBV29-1 and TRBJ2-1; unclear D gene. Germline V lookup: CDR1 SQVTM, CDR2 ANQGSEA. CDR3 length: 14 residues. Here the CDR3 DNA reads TGCAGTGCCCCGGATGGCGGCCGGCTAGGAGAGCAGTTCTTC. This codes for CSAPDGGRLGEQFF.

As concerns this clonotype: The junction does not match germline at one end; this may be a read error. This sequence joins TRBV11-2 and TRBJ2-5; 8 positions match TRBD2. The CDR3 length is 14 residues. Per germline, CDR1 SGHAT and CDR2 FQNNGV. The CDR3 DNA sequence: TGTGCCAGCGGCTTCAGCGGGGGACAAGGGGCCCAGTACTTC. It specifies CASGFSGGQGAQYF.